The 14 T cell receptor beta chains in this list originate from one sample, sequenced in a study of Ad26.COV2.S vaccination and SARS-CoV-2 variants. Produced via immunoSEQ multiplex PCR; TCRdb's table is partial and in-frame only. The sample shows about 87,000 clones, more than 70% of them seen only once. Source: peripheral blood, taken after recovery from COVID-19. These receptors came from a human donor who had recovered from COVID-19.

The rearrangement links TRBV5-6 to TRBJ1-2, with 7 bases fitting TRBD1. The ends lost 4 bases at V and 8 bases at J; junction bases unmatched: 5. The V gene's germline CDR1 is SGHDT and CDR2 YYEEEE. This CDR3 comprises 12 residues. CDR3 residues: CASSVGQRGYTF. In DNA, the CDR3 is TGTGCCAGCAGCGTGGGACAGAGGGGCTACACCTTC.

Many counts were recorded for this clone. The chain employs TRBV18 and TRBJ2-7, with D unclear. Trimming left V 4 bases short and J 0 bases short, with 7 bases between. Germline CDR1 and CDR2: KGHSH and LQKENI. The CDR3 has 13 residues. The CDR3 is CASSLASSYEQYF. The CDR3 DNA follows: TGTGCCAGCTCACTAGCATCCTCCTACGAGCAGTACTTC.

The CDR3 coding sequence is TGTGCCAGCAGCAGACAGAACACTGAAGCTTTCTTT. This codes for CASSRQNTEAFF. This chain links TRBV27 with TRBJ1-1; D is uncertain. This CDR3 is 12 amino acids long. Germline CDR1 and CDR2: MNHEY and SMNVEV (reference sequence). V was clipped by 6 bases and J by 1 base, with 6 bases between them.

The chain combines TRBV7-8 with TRBJ1-2; D gene uncertain. The V end lost 5 bases, the J end lost 5 bases, and 21 bases lay between the germline ends. CDR3 length: 16 amino acids. CDR1 SGHVS and CDR2 FQNEAQ come from the germline V gene. The CDR3 DNA reads as TGTGCCAGCAGCCCCTCCGCGAGCGAACCTATTTATGGCTACACCTTC. It codes for CASSPSASEPIYGYTF. Variable domain in full (rest from reference TRBV7-8 and TRBJ1-2): GAGVSQSPRYKVAKRGQDVALRCDPISGHVSLFWYQQALGQGPEFLTYFQNEAQLDKSGLPSDRFFAERPEGSVSTLKIQRTQQEDSAVYLCASSPSASEPIYGYTFGSGTRLTVV.

V is TRBV4-3 and J is TRBJ2-2, with D uncertain. The CDR3 extends over 17 amino acids. From germline, CDR1 is LGHNA and CDR2 YSLEER. Trimming cost V 2 bases and J 0 bases, with 13 bases left between them. The CDR3 protein is CASSQSSGNPNTGELFF. CDR3 nucleotide sequence: TGCGCCAGCAGCCAATCGTCGGGTAATCCGAACACCGGGGAGCTGTTTTTT.

V is TRBV28 and J is TRBJ2-3; possibly TRBD1 for D (5 bases). Germline CDR1 MDHEN, CDR2 SYDVKM. This CDR3 spans 14 amino acids. V was trimmed by 6 bases and J by 1 base, leaving 11 bases between them. The CDR3 spells CASSQGLRTDTQYF. CDR3 sequence (DNA): TGTGCCAGCAGCCAGGGTCTCCGCACAGATACGCAGTATTTT.

This clone was seen only once. The chain links TRBV24-1 to TRBJ1-4; no definite D call. From germline, CDR1 is KGHDR and CDR2 SFDVKD. V was pared by 5 bases and J by 0 bases, with 6 bases between. The CDR3 is 14 residues long. DNA for the CDR3: TGTGCCACCAGTGCCGATGCAACTAATGAAAAACTGTTTTTT. Protein: CATSADATNEKLFF.

In its sample, this clone was seen once. V gene TRBV7-8 combines with J gene TRBJ2-3, with 7 bases lining up with TRBD1. Germline assignment: CDR1 SGHVS and CDR2 FQNEAQ. The CDR3 is made up of 14 amino acids. J lost 6 bases, V lost 3 bases, and 6 bases had no gene match. The CDR3, as DNA: TGTGCCAGCAGCTTGATTGACAGGGCCGATACGCAGTATTTT. Its translation is CASSLIDRADTQYF.

The chain has TRBV19 and TRBJ2-1; D might be TRBD2 (6 bases). The CDR3 is 18 residues long. Germline V gives CDR1 LNHDA, CDR2 SQIVND (reference sequence). Trimming cost V 4 bases and J 0 bases, with 19 bases left between them. The CDR3 nucleotides read TGTGCCAGTAGTAAGACCCTGTTGGCGGGGAGCTCCTACAATGAGCAGTTCTTC. It yields the protein CASSKTLLAGSSYNEQFF.

The V and J genes are TRBV29-1 and TRBJ2-7; D is tentatively TRBD1 or TRBD2 (7 bases each). Looked up from germline, CDR1 is SQVTM and CDR2 is ANQGSEA. The CDR3 is 17 residues long. Deletions cut 2 bases from V and 3 bases from J, with 23 bases between. In DNA, the CDR3 is TGCAGCGTTGAAATGGGGGGAGGGGGCGAAAGTTTCTACGAGCAGTACTTC. It translates to CSVEMGGGGESFYEQYF.

The chain uses TRBV28 and TRBJ2-2, with 12 bases identical to TRBD2. CDR1 is MDHEN, CDR2 SYDVKM, per germline. Germline trimming cut 5 bases from V and 5 bases from J; bases unmatched to any gene: 12. There are 18 residues in the CDR3. In DNA, the CDR3 is TGTGCCAGCAGTCCATACTCACTAGCGGGAGGTTTTACCGGGGAGCTGTTTTTT. It encodes CASSPYSLAGGFTGELFF.

The chain employs TRBV2 and TRBJ1-4, with TRBD1 matching over 9 bases. Germline V gene data show CDR1 as SNHLY and CDR2 as FYNNEI. After removal of 6 bases from V and 10 bases from J, the junction contained 15 bases not matched to a gene. The length of the CDR3 is 16 residues. CDR3 sequence reads: CASSGNFGDREGKLFF. As DNA, the CDR3 is TGTGCCAGCAGCGGAAATTTCGGGGACAGGGAGGGAAAACTGTTTTTT.

The chain is built from TRBV12-5 and TRBJ2-7; tentatively, D is TRBD1 (6 bases). The V gene lost 6 bases and the J gene lost 3 bases, with 12 bases spanning the gap. The CDR3 is 13 amino acids. Germline CDR1 is LGHNT and CDR2 is FRNRAP. The CDR3 DNA follows: TGTGCTAGTGGGGGGGCAGGGGTCTACGAGCAGTACTTC. This translates into CASGGAGVYEQYF.

V usage is TRBV29-1 and J usage is TRBJ2-7, with 8 bases that match TRBD1. Germline-derived CDR1 and CDR2 are SQVTM and ANQGSEA. The CDR3 is made up of 13 amino acids. V trimming: 7 bases; J trimming: 7 bases; junction bases outside the gene matches: 12. CDR3 sequence: CSARTGTAGEQYF. In nucleotides, the CDR3 is TGCAGCGCCCGGACAGGGACGGCAGGAGAGCAGTACTTC.